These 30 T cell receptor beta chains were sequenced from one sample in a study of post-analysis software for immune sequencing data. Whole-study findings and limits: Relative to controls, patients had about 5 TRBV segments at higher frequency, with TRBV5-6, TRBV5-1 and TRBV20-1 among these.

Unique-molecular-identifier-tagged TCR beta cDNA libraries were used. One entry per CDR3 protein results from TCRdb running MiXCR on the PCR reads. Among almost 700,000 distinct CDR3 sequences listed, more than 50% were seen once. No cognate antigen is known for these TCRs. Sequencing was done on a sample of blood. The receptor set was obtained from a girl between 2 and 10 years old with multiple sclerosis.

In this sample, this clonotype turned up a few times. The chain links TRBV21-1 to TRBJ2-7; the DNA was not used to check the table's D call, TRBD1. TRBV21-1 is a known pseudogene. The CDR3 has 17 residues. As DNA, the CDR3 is TGTGCCAGCAGCAACTTTACCCGAACGGGACAGAACGACGAGCAGTACTTC. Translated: CASSNFTRTGQNDEQYF.

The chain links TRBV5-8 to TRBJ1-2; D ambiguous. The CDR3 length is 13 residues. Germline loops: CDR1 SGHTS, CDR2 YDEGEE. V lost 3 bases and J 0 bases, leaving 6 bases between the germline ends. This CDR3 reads CASSYDANYGYTF. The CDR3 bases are TGTGCCAGCAGCTATGATGCTAACTATGGCTACACCTTC.

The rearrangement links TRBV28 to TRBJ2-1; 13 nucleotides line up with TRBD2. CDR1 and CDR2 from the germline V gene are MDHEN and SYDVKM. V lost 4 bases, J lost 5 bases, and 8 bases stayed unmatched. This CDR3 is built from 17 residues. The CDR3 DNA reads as TGTGCCAGCAGTTCCTCCGGGGGACTAGCGGGGCACAATGAGCAGTTCTTC. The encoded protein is CASSSSGGLAGHNEQFF.

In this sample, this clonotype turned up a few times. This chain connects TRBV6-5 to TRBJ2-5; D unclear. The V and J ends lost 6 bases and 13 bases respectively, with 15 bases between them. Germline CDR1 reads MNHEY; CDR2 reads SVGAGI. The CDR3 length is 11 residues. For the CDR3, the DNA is TGTGCCAGCAGCGCCGCAGGCCCCCTGTACTTC. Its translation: CASSAAGPLYF.

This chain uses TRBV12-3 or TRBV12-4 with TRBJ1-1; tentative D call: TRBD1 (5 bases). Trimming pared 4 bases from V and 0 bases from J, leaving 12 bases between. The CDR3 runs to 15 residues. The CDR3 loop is CASSSRGVMNTEAFF. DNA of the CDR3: TGTGCCAGCAGTTCCCGGGGCGTGATGAACACTGAAGCTTTCTTT.

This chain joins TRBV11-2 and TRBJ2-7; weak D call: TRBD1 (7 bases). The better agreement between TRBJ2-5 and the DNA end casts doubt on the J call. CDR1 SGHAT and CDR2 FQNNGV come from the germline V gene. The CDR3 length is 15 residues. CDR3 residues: CASSAGGTEGGTQYF. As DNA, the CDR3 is TGTGCCAGCAGCGCCGGAGGGACAGAGGGAGGGACCCAGTACTTC.

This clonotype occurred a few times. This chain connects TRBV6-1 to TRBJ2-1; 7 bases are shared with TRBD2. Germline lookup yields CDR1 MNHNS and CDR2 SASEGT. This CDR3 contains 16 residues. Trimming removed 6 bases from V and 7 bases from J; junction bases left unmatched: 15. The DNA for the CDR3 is TGTGCCAGCAGATGGGACGCGCGGGGGTATGGGAATGAGCAGTTCTTC. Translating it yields CASRWDARGYGNEQFF.

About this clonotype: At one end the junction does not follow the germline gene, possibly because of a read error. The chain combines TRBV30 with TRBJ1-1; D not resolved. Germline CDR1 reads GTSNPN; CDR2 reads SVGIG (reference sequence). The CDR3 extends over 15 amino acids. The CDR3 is CAWRPTMDGNTEALF. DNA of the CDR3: TGTGCCTGGAGGCCTACAATGGACGGTAACACTGAAGCTCTCTTT. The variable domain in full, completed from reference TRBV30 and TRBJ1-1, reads SQTIHQWPATLVQPVGSPLSLECTVEGTSNPNLYWYRQAAGRGLQLLFYSVGIGQISSEVPQNLSASRPQDRQFILSSKKLLLSDSGFYLCAWRPTMDGNTEALFGQGTRLTVV.

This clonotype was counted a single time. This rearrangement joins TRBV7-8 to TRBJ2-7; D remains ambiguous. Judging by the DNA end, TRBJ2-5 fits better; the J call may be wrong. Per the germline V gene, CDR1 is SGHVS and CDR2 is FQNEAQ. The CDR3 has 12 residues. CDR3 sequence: CASSLGPRTQYF. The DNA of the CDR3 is TGTGCCAGCAGCTTAGGGCCTAGGACCCAGTACTTC.

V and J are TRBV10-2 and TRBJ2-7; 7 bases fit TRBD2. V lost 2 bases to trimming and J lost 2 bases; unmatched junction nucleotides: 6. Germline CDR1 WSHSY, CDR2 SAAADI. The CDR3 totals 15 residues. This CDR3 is CASSERGGSPYEQYF. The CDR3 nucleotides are TGCGCCAGCAGTGAGAGGGGCGGGAGCCCCTACGAGCAGTACTTC.

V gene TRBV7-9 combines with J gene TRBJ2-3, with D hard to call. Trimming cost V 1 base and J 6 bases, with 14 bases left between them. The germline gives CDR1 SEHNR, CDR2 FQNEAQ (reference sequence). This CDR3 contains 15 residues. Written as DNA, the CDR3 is TGTGCCAGCAGCTTAGACGGGCAGCGTGCGGATACGCAGTATTTT. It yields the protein CASSLDGQRADTQYF.

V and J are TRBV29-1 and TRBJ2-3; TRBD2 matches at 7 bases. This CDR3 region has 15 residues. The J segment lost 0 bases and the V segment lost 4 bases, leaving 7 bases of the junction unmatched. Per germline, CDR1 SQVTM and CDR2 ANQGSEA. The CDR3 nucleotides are TGCAGCGTTGGGGTGGCGGGAGAGAGCACAGATACGCAGTATTTT. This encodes CSVGVAGESTDTQYF.

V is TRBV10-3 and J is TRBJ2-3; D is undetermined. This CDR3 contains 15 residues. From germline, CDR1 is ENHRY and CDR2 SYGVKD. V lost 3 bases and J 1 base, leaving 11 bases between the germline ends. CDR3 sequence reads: CAISDPLTGTDTQYF. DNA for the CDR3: TGTGCCATCAGTGATCCCTTAACAGGCACAGATACGCAGTATTTT.

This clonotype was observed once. The DNA for the CDR3 is TGTGCCAGCAGCCCCGGAATGATCATCAATGAGCAGTTCTTC. This codes for CASSPGMIINEQFF. The genes are TRBV4-2 and TRBJ2-1; D uncertain. The V gene's germline CDR1 is LGHNA and CDR2 YNFKEQ. CDR3 length equals 14 residues. V gave up 4 bases and J gave up 6 bases, with 13 bases separating them.

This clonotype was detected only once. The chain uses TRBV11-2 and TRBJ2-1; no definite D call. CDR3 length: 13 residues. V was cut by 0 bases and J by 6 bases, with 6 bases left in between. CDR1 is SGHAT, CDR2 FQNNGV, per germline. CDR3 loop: CASSLDSINEQFF. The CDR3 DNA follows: TGTGCCAGCAGCTTAGATTCCATCAATGAGCAGTTCTTC.

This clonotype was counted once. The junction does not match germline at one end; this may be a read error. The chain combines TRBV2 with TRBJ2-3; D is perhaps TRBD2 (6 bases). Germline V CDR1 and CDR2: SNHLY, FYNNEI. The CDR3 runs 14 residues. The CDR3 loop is CASSGGTRTDMQYF. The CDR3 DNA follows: TGTGCCAGCAGTGGCGGGACCCGCACAGATATGCAGTATTTT.

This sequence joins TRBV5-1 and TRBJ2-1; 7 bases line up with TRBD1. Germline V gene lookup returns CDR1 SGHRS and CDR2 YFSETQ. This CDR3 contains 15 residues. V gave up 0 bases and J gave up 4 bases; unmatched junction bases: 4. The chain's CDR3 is CASSLDTGAYNEQFF. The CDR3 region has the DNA TGCGCCAGCAGCTTGGATACAGGGGCATACAATGAGCAGTTCTTC.

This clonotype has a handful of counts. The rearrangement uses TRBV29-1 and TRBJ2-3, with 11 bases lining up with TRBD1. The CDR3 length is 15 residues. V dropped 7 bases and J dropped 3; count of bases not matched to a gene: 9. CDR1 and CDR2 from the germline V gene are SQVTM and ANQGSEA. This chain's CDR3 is CSATLRDRGTDTQYF. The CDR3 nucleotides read TGCAGCGCTACTCTCCGGGACAGGGGGACAGATACGCAGTATTTT.

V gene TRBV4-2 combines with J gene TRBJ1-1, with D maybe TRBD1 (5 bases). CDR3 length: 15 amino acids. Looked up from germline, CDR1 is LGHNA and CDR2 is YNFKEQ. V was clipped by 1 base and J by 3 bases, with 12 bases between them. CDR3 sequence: CASSQVGLGDTEAFF. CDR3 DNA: TGTGCCAGCAGCCAAGTCGGACTGGGGGACACTGAAGCTTTCTTT.

In DNA form, the CDR3 reads TGTGCCAGCAGTGAAGCTACGGGAAACTCCTATAATTCACCCCTCCACTTT. Encoded protein: CASSEATGNSYNSPLHF. The chain links TRBV2 to TRBJ1-6, with D unresolved. V was pared by 0 bases and J by 0 bases, with 9 bases between. Germline V CDR1 and CDR2: SNHLY, FYNNEI. The CDR3 spans 17 residues.

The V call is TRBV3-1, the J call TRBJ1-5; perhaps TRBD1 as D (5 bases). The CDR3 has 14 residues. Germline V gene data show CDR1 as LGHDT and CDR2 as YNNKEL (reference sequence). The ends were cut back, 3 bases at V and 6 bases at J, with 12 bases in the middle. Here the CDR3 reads CASSQGQGTQPQHF. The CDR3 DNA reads TGTGCCAGCAGCCAGGGGCAGGGTACTCAGCCCCAGCATTTT.

As DNA, the CDR3 is TGTGCCAGCAGTCATAGCGGGGCCCCCACAGATACGCAGTATTTT. It yields the protein CASSHSGAPTDTQYF. The chain is built from TRBV28 and TRBJ2-3; TRBD2 aligns across 8 bases. Germline values: CDR1 MDHEN, CDR2 SYDVKM. CDR3 length: 15 residues. V shed 5 bases, J shed 2 bases, and the junction held 6 bases outside the gene matches.

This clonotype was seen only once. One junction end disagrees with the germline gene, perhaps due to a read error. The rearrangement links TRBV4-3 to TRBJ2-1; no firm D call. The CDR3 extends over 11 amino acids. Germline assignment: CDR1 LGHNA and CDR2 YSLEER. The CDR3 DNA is TGCGCCAGCACCCAAATGGCAAAGCCGTTCTTC. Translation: CASTQMAKPFF.

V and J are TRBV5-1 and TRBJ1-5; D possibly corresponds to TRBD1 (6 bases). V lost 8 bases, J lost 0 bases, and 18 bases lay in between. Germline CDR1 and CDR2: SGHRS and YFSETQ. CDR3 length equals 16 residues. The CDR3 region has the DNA TGCGCCAGTAACTTTAGGACAGTGAATAGCAATCAGCCCCAGCATTTT. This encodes CASNFRTVNSNQPQHF.

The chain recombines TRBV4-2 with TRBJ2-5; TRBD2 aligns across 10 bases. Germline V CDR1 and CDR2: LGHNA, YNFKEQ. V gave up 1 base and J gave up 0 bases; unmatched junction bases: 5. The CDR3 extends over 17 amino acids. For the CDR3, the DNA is TGTGCCAGCAGCCAAGCTCGGACTAGCGGATACCAAGAGACCCAGTACTTC. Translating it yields CASSQARTSGYQETQYF.

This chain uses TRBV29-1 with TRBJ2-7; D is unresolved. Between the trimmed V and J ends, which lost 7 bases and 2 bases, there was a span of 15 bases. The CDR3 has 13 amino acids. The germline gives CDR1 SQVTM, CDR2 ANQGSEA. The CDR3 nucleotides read TGCAGCGCCACCATGGCTGGCACCTACGAGCAGTACTTC. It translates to CSATMAGTYEQYF.

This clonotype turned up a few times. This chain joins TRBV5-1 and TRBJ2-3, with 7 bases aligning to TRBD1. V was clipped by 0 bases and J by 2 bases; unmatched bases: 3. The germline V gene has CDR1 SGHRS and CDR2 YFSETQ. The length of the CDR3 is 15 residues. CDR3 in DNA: TGCGCCAGCAGCTTGGCGGGACAGAACACAGATACGCAGTATTTT. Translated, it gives CASSLAGQNTDTQYF.

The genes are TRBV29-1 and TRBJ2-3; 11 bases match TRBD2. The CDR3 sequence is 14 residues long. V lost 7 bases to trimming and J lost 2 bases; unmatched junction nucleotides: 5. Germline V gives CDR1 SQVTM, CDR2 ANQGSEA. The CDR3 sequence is CSGQLAGDTDTQYF. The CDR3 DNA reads TGCAGCGGTCAACTAGCGGGAGACACAGATACGCAGTATTTT.

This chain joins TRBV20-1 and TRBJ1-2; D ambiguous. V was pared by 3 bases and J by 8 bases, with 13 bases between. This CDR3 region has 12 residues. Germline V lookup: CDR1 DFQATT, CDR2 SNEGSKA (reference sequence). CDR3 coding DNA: TGCAGTGCTAGCACCGGGTCGGGCGGCTACACCTTC. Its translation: CSASTGSGGYTF.

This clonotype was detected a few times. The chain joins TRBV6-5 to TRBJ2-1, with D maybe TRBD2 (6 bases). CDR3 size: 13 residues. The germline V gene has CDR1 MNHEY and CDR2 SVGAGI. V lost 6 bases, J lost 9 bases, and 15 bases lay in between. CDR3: CASRRLGEAEQFF. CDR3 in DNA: TGTGCCAGCAGGAGACTAGGGGAGGCTGAGCAGTTCTTC.